This T cell receptor beta chain appears in the sequencing data of a study of cytomegalovirus exposure and HLA in healthy donors. Worth noting for this clone: Its antigen is not identified.

Germline V gene data show CDR1 as SGDLS and CDR2 as YYNGEE. V was shortened by 1 base and J by 4 bases, with 10 bases between the two germline ends. CDR3 length: 14 amino acids. Findings and caveats of the study: Across donors, most TCRs were seen rarely, yet some public ones were widespread. The classifier was said to identify cytomegalovirus status with high specificity and sensitivity. As confirmed in vitro, three CMV-associated chains were specific for CMV antigens.

Donors came from a validation cohort of 90 to 150 subjects, distinct from the first 666-subject cohort. The table came from immunoSEQ multiplex PCR; TCRdb's copy has only in-frame clones and leaves some out. The repertoire includes approximately 130,000 clones, approximately 81% of them detected once, and about 2% sits in the top ten. This TCR derives from a woman under 40 in good health and CMV-seronegative. Sequences were obtained from PBMCs. The rearrangement uses TRBV9 and TRBJ2-3, with D uncertain. CDR3 nucleotides: TGTGCCAGCAGCGTACAAGCCACCCCAGATACGCAGTATTTT. Its translation: CASSVQATPDTQYF.